Listed below are T cell receptor beta chains from one sample, sequenced in a study of OX40 agonist ivuxolimab in advanced cancers. The data were produced by immunoSEQ multiplex PCR, yet TCRdb's version contains in-frame clones alone and is incomplete. The sample has under 75,000 clones; roughly 86% are singletons. This sample comprised CD4+ or CD8+ T cells sorted from blood, obtained in a trial of the OX40 agonist ivuxolimab. Receptors originate from an adult with an advanced solid tumor such as melanoma, head and neck, liver or kidney cancer. Each CDR3 is given with its conserved first and last residue. The D gene is left open where the match is weak. Clone size is not always given. Where it is, it says once, few, many or a class for expanded clones.

j_call	v_call	clone_size	d_call	cdr3_nt	cdr3_aa
TRBJ1-4	TRBV19	once	.	TGTGCCAGTAGTATAAAAGGAGGAAATGGTGAAAAACTGTTTTTT	CASSIKGGNGEKLFF
TRBJ1-4	TRBV5-4	.	.	TGTGCCAGCAGCCCCCGGGGGACTAATGAAAAACTGTTTTTT	CASSPRGTNEKLFF
TRBJ1-1	TRBV9	once	.	TGTGCCAGCAGCGTAGGAGGATCGAACACTGAAGCTTTCTTT	CASSVGGSNTEAFF
TRBJ1-6	TRBV2	.	TRBD1	TGTGCCAGTAGAGGACAGGGGGAATATTCACCCCTCCACTTT	CASRGQGEYSPLHF
TRBJ2-3	TRBV10-2	.	.	TGCGCCAGCTCGACTAGCACAGATACGCAGTATTTT	CASSTSTDTQYF
TRBJ2-1	TRBV7-9	.	.	TGTGCCAGCAGCAGAACAGCGGAACGAACCTACAATGAGCAGTTCTTC	CASSRTAERTYNEQFF
TRBJ1-5	TRBV19	once	.	TGTGCCAGTACGACGCATAATAGCAATCAGCCCCAGCATTTT	CASTTHNSNQPQHF
TRBJ2-1	TRBV9	.	TRBD2	TGTGCCAGCAGCACCCGGACTAGCGGGTTCTACAATGAGCAGTTCTTC	CASSTRTSGFYNEQFF
TRBJ2-3	TRBV30	.	.	TGTGCCTGGAGTGTTAAATTAGGAGTTCGGACAGATACGCAGTATTTT	CAWSVKLGVRTDTQYF
TRBJ1-2	TRBV11-2	.	.	TGTGCCAGCAGCTCCCTTCGGGGAAGCTATGGCTACACCTTC	CASSSLRGSYGYTF
TRBJ1-1	TRBV6-1	.	.	TGTGCCAGCAGCGAAGGGCCCGGCACTGAAGCTTTCTTT	CASSEGPGTEAFF
TRBJ1-3	TRBV18	.	.	TGTGCCAGCTCACCCACAAACCTTGACTCTGGAAACACCATATATTTT	CASSPTNLDSGNTIYF
TRBJ1-1	TRBV5-1	.	.	TGCGCCAGCAGCTTTGGCGGGGTGAGCACTGAAGCTTTCTTT	CASSFGGVSTEAFF
TRBJ1-5	TRBV5-1	.	.	TGCGCCGGCAGCTCAGATCCAGGGAGCAATCAGCCCCAGCATTTT	CAGSSDPGSNQPQHF
TRBJ2-7	TRBV5-1	once	TRBD2	TGCGCCAGCAGCTTGGCGGGGGGGTCCTACGAGCAGTACTTC	CASSLAGGSYEQYF
TRBJ2-7	TRBV2	.	TRBD1	TGTGCCAGCAGTTTCGGACAGGGAGGTGGCTACGAGCAGTACTTC	CASSFGQGGGYEQYF
TRBJ2-3	TRBV20-1	.	.	TGCAGTGCTATACACACAGATACGCAGTATTTT	CSAIHTDTQYF
TRBJ2-1	TRBV29-1	once	.	TGCAGCGTTGATGTATTGAGTGAGCAGTTCTTC	CSVDVLSEQFF
TRBJ2-5	TRBV4-2	.	TRBD2	TGTGCCAGCAGCCTGATGGCGGGGGAGGCTCAAGAGACCCAGTACTTC	CASSLMAGEAQETQYF
TRBJ1-3	TRBV5-5	few	.	TGTGCCAGCAGCGGCGGGGGAAGCTCTGGAAACACCATATATTTT	CASSGGGSSGNTIYF
TRBJ2-7	TRBV18	once	TRBD1	TGTGCCAGCTCAGAAGGGACAGGTTTTCGGTACGAGCAGTACTTC	CASSEGTGFRYEQYF
TRBJ2-7	TRBV10-2	.	.	TGCGCCAGCACTCGGACGGCAGACCTTTACGAGCAGTACTTC	CASTRTADLYEQYF
TRBJ2-3	TRBV5-1	.	TRBD1	TGCGCCAGCAGCTTCTTGTCGGGACAGAGCACAGATACGCAGTATTTT	CASSFLSGQSTDTQYF
TRBJ1-5	TRBV28	.	.	TGTGCCAGCAGTTTGGTAGGGGCGGCTCAGCCCCAGCATTTT	CASSLVGAAQPQHF
TRBJ1-1	TRBV21-1	few	.	TGTGCCAGCAGCATACCCGACAGGGGGCGAACTGAAGCTTTCTTT	CASSIPDRGRTEAFF
TRBJ1-1	TRBV5-4	.	.	TGTGCCAGCAGCTCCTCCCCGAACCTAGGGGCTGAAGCTTTCTTT	CASSSSPNLGAEAFF
TRBJ1-2	TRBV6-5	few	TRBD1	TGTGCCAGCAGTATTGACAGGGTGGGAGTGACTGGCTACACCTTC	CASSIDRVGVTGYTF
TRBJ1-3	TRBV6-1	.	.	TGTGCCAGCAGTGGGGCCCCGGGGAACGGATACACCATATATTTT	CASSGAPGNGYTIYF
TRBJ2-2	TRBV7-6	.	.	TGTGCCAGCAGCTTAGCGTGGGGCAGAGATACCGGGGAGCTGTTTTTT	CASSLAWGRDTGELFF
TRBJ2-1	TRBV10-2	.	TRBD2	TGCGCCAGCAGGAAGGGGGGACTAGCGGGGTACAATGAGCAGTTCTTC	CASRKGGLAGYNEQFF
TRBJ2-4	TRBV7-3	.	.	TGTGCCAGCAGCTTAGTGGCGGGGGCAGGCATTCAGTACTTC	CASSLVAGAGIQYF
TRBJ1-4	TRBV5-1	.	.	TGCGCCAGCAGCTTGGGACATACTTCGGATGAAAAACTGTTTTTT	CASSLGHTSDEKLFF
TRBJ2-7	TRBV6-1	.	.	TGTGCCAGCAGTGACGTTGGGACTTTCACCTACGAGCAGTACTTC	CASSDVGTFTYEQYF
TRBJ2-1	TRBV5-6	.	TRBD2	TGTGCCAGCAGACGGGGACTAGCGGGAGAGGGGGAAGGATACAATGAGCAGTTCTTC	CASRRGLAGEGEGYNEQFF
TRBJ2-7	TRBV4-1	.	.	TGCGCCAGCAGCCAGCGACAGGCGGGACCCTACGAGCAGTACTTC	CASSQRQAGPYEQYF
TRBJ1-4	TRBV5-1	.	.	TGCGCCAGCAGCCTCCGATCGGAAACGGGTAATGAAAAACTGTTTTTT	CASSLRSETGNEKLFF
TRBJ2-5	TRBV9	.	TRBD2	TGTGCCAGCAGCGGGGGTAGACTAGCGGGGAGCGAGACCCAGTACTTC	CASSGGRLAGSETQYF
TRBJ1-2	TRBV25-1	.	.	TGTGCCAGCAGTCCGACAGGCGAACTCCAAAAGGATGGCTACACCTTC	CASSPTGELQKDGYTF
TRBJ2-5	TRBV4-3	.	.	TGCGCCAGCAGCCAAGAAGGGGAGACCCAGTACTTC	CASSQEGETQYF
TRBJ1-4	TRBV11-2	.	TRBD1	TGTGCCAGCAGCTCCTGGGACAGGGGGAGTGAAAAACTGTTTTTT	CASSSWDRGSEKLFF
TRBJ2-6	TRBV29-1	.	TRBD2	TGCAGCGTGCCTAGCGGCTCTGGGGCCAACGTCCTGACTTTC	CSVPSGSGANVLTF
TRBJ1-5	TRBV5-8	.	.	TGTGCCAGCAGCTTGAGACAGCTGAATCAGCCCCAGCATTTT	CASSLRQLNQPQHF
TRBJ2-2	TRBV30	.	.	TGTGCCTGGAGGGATTGGGGCCACCGGGGAGCTGTTTTT	CAWRDWGHRGAVF
TRBJ2-7	TRBV6-1	.	TRBD1	TGTGCCAGCAGAGGGACAGGCCAAGCCTACGAGCAGTACTTC	CASRGTGQAYEQYF
TRBJ2-5	TRBV7-9	.	TRBD2	TGTGCCAGCCTCTCCGGGACTAGCGGGAGATTGGAGACCCAGTACTTC	CASLSGTSGRLETQYF
TRBJ2-3	TRBV6-6	.	.	TGTGCCGGCAGGTGGACACTTAGCACAGATACGCAGTATTTT	CAGRWTLSTDTQYF
TRBJ2-3	TRBV11-2	.	TRBD2	TGTGCCAGCAGCTTAGGCGCGGGAGGACTCACAGATACGCAGTATTTT	CASSLGAGGLTDTQYF
TRBJ1-2	TRBV6-6	.	TRBD1	TGTGCCAGCAGGACAGGGGGCTTTGATGACTACACCTTC	CASRTGGFDDYTF